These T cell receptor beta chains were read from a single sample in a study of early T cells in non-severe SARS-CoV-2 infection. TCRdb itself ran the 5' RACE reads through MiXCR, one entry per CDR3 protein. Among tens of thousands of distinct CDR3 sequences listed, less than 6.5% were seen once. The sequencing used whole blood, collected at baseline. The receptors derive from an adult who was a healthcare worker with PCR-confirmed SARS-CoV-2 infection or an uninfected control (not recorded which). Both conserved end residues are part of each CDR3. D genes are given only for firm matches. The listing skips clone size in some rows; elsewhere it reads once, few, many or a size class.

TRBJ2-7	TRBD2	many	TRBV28	CASRIGLAAYEQYF	TGTGCCAGCAGGATAGGACTAGCGGCCTACGAGCAGTACTTC
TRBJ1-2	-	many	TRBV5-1	CASSLVGNGGYTF	TGCGCCAGCAGCTTGGTCGGGAACGGCGGCTACACCTTC
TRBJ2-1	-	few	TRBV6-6	CASSYGDSLPYNEQFF	TGTGCCAGCAGTTACGGGGACTCTCTCCCTTACAATGAGCAGTTCTTC
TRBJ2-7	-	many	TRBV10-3	CAISEGTSIRQYF	TGTGCCATCAGTGAGGGAACGTCGATAAGGCAGTACTTC
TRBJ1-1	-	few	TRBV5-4	CASSFGRDTEAFF	TGTGCCAGCAGCTTTGGCAGAGACACTGAAGCTTTCTTT
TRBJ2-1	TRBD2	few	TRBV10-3	CAISEPRGLAGDSPYNEQFF	TGTGCCATCAGTGAGCCTCGCGGGCTAGCGGGAGACTCTCCTTACAATGAGCAGTTCTTC
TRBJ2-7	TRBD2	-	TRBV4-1	CASSQDSRGRVSYEQYF	TGCGCCAGCAGCCAAGATTCGAGAGGGAGGGTCTCCTACGAGCAGTACTTC
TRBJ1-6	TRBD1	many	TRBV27	CASLQTGNNSPLHF	TGTGCCAGCCTACAGACAGGGAATAATTCACCCCTCCACTTT
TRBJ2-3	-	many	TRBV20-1	CSAEGGGSSTDTQYF	TGCAGTGCTGAGGGGGGAGGCTCTAGCACAGATACGCAGTATTTT
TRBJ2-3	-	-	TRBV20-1	CSASGSTDTQYF	TGCAGTGCTAGCGGGAGTACAGATACGCAGTATTTT
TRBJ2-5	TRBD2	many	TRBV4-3	CASSQSFLRNSGRETQYF	TGCGCCAGCAGCCAAAGCTTCCTGCGGAATAGCGGGAGAGAGACCCAGTACTTC
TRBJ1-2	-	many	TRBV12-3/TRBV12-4	CASTTTRGNYGYTF	TGTGCCAGCACCACGACCCGGGGGAACTATGGCTACACCTTC
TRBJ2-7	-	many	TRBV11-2	CASSLDPILSEQYF	TGTGCCAGCAGCTTAGATCCTATCTTGAGCGAGCAGTACTTC
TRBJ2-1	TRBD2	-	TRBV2	CASSIGTSGPNEQFF	TGTGCCAGCAGTATTGGGACTAGCGGACCCAATGAGCAGTTCTTC
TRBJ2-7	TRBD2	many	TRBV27	CASSTGLALGEQYF	TGTGCCAGCAGTACGGGACTAGCATTAGGCGAGCAGTACTTC
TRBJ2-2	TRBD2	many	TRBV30	CAWVAGFGTGELFF	TGTGCCTGGGTAGCGGGCTTTGGAACCGGGGAGCTGTTTTTT
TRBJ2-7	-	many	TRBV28	CASRTPTIASYEQYF	TGTGCCAGCAGAACACCGACCATTGCCTCCTACGAGCAGTACTTC
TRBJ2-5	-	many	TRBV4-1	CASSQLVRVETQYF	TGCGCCAGCAGCCAATTAGTCAGGGTGGAGACCCAGTACTTC
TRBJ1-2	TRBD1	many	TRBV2	CASKEQGAVFGYTF	TGTGCCAGCAAGGAACAGGGGGCGGTATTTGGCTACACCTTC
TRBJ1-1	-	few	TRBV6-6	CASSYYSQNTEAFF	TGTGCCAGCAGCTATTACAGTCAGAACACTGAAGCTTTCTTT
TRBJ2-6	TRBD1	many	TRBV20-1	CSASHQGQPYSGANVLTF	TGCAGTGCTAGCCACCAGGGACAGCCGTACTCTGGGGCCAACGTCCTGACTTTC
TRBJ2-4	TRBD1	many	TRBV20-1	CSASGQKNIQYF	TGCAGTGCTTCGGGACAGAAAAACATTCAGTACTTC
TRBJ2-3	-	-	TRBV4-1	CASASGVTDTQYF	TGCGCCAGCGCGTCTGGCGTGACAGATACGCAGTATTTT
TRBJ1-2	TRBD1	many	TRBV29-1	CSVGQGAPAYGYTF	TGCAGCGTAGGACAGGGGGCGCCTGCCTACGGCTACACCTTC
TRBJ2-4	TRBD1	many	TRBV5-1	CASSLTGGTAKNIQYF	TGCGCCAGCAGCCTGACAGGGGGCACGGCCAAAAACATTCAGTACTTC
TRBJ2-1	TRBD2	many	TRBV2	CASSRGLAGNYNEQFF	TGTGCCAGCAGTCGTGGACTAGCGGGAAACTACAATGAGCAGTTCTTC
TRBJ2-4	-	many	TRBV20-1	CSARGPGADIQYF	TGCAGTGCTAGGGGTCCAGGAGCGGACATTCAGTACTTC
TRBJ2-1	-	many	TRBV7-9	CASSSEGLPSSYNEQFF	TGTGCCAGCAGCTCCGAGGGACTTCCCAGCTCCTACAATGAGCAGTTCTTC
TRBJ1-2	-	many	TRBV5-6	CASSHAGASGYTF	TGTGCCAGCAGTCATGCGGGGGCTAGCGGCTACACCTTC
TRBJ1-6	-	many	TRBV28	CAEQGVEGSPLHF	TGTGCCGAACAAGGGGTTGAGGGTTCACCCCTCCACTTT
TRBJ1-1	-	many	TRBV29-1	CSVEGEKASSTEAFF	TGCAGCGTTGAAGGGGAGAAGGCTAGTTCAACTGAAGCTTTCTTT
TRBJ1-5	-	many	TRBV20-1	CSAGTVIGNQPQHF	TGCAGTGCGGGGACGGTGATCGGCAATCAGCCCCAGCATTTT
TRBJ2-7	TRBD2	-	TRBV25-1	CASSRREENEQYF	TGTGCCAGCAGTAGGCGGGAGGAGAACGAGCAGTACTTC